What follows describes a single TCR beta chain. In the authors' workflow: It was from reference gene primer amplification that nucleated cell counts were estimated. Data came from immunoSEQ multiplex PCR; TCRdb stores just in-frame clones and leaves some out. V and J calls and clone size follow that table, whereas D and trimming were derived from the DNA. The data show about 120,000 clones, around three quarters seen once. This entry is derived from a study of blood T cell repertoires in COVID-19. Across the whole study: Samples taken during acute and convalescent COVID-19 were collected in the United States, Italy and Spain. PBMCs, B-cell-depleted T cells, or T cells were the source of the cDNA or gDNA that made up the material.

From germline, CDR1 is SGHTS and CDR2 YDEGEE. The CDR3 totals 15 residues. V gave up 0 bases and J gave up 1 base, with 10 bases separating them. The genes are TRBV5-8 and TRBJ1-2; D is ambiguous. Specimen: peripheral blood. This clonotype originated in a woman in her sixties with acute or convalescent COVID-19. This CDR3 reads CASSLAWPINYGYTF. CDR3 sequence (DNA): TGTGCCAGCAGCTTGGCCTGGCCGATTAACTATGGCTACACCTTC.